The 31 T cell receptor beta chains presented below share a single source sample, sequenced in a study of T cells in Graves' hyperthyroidism and ophthalmopathy. TCR beta CDR3 region amplification was performed from RNA transcripts. Using the HTBI primer set, a first-round RT-PCR was run on the TCR CDR3. In TCRdb, the multiplex PCR reads were re-called with MiXCR into one record per CDR3 protein. The sample comprises 300,000 to 400,000 distinct CDR3 sequences, 20% to 25% of which are singletons, and roughly 52% rests with the top ten. The sequenced sample consisted of blood. The origin of the receptors is a woman between 45 and 65 years old with Graves' hyperthyroidism.

This chain joins TRBV10-2 and TRBJ1-4, with unresolved D. The CDR3 contains 15 residues. V shed 2 bases and J shed 8 bases, with 15 bases lying between them. Germline V gives CDR1 WSHSY, CDR2 SAAADI. The CDR3 DNA sequence: TGCGCCAGCAGTGAGGGGAGACGGCTTCACGAAAAACTGTTTTTT. Residues: CASSEGRRLHEKLFF.

At least ten counts were recorded for this clonotype. The chain couples TRBV7-9 to TRBJ2-6; D may be TRBD2 (5 bases). Germline V gives CDR1 SEHNR, CDR2 FQNEAQ (reference sequence). The CDR3 length is 18 residues. V lost 3 bases to trimming and J lost 0 bases, with 15 bases between them. The CDR3 sequence: CASSFLGRRVSGANVLTF. CDR3 coding DNA: TGTGCCAGCAGCTTCCTAGGACGGCGGGTCTCTGGGGCCAACGTCCTGACTTTC.

This chain links TRBV9 with TRBJ2-2; weak D call: TRBD2 (5 bases). Germline V lookup: CDR1 SGDLS, CDR2 YYNGEE. The length of the CDR3 is 15 residues. The V end lost 3 bases, the J end lost 0 bases, and 9 bases lay between the germline ends. CDR3 nucleotides: TGTGCCAGCAGCGGGGTGGGAGCGAACACCGGGGAGCTGTTTTTT. Translation: CASSGVGANTGELFF.

This clonotype has at least ten counts. This chain links TRBV6-1 with TRBJ2-3; the D gene is possibly TRBD2 (6 bases). Germline CDR1 reads MNHNS; CDR2 reads SASEGT. V gave up 7 bases and J gave up 0 bases, with 14 bases separating them. The CDR3 has 15 amino acids. This CDR3 is CASKGTRRSTDTQYF. CDR3 bases: TGTGCCAGCAAAGGGACTCGCCGCAGCACAGATACGCAGTATTTT.

This clonotype was detected ten times or more. This chain connects TRBV11-2 to TRBJ2-3; D unresolved. CDR1 is SGHAT and CDR2 is FQNNGV in the germline V gene. The V end was cut by 1 base, the J end by 1 base, with 6 bases between. The CDR3 has 14 residues. Written as DNA, the CDR3 is TGTGCCAGCAGCTTAGCCCCGGGCACAGATACGCAGTATTTT. This sequence encodes CASSLAPGTDTQYF.

The V gene is TRBV14, the J gene TRBJ1-4, with D hard to call. V lost 0 bases and J lost 1, with 15 bases in between. The CDR3 contains 18 residues. In germline, CDR1 is SGHDN, CDR2 FVKESK. CDR3 sequence: CASSQDAAESRTNEKLFF. CDR3 DNA sequence: TGTGCCAGCAGCCAAGACGCGGCAGAATCCCGAACTAATGAAAAACTGTTTTTT. The variable domain in full, with the rest retrieved from reference TRBV14 and TRBJ1-4, is EAGVTQFPSHSVIEKGQTVTLRCDPISGHDNLYWYRRVMGKEIKFLLHFVKESKQDESGMPNNRFLAERTGGTYSTLKVQPAELEDSGVYFCASSQDAAESRTNEKLFFGSGTQLSVL.

This clonotype was seen at least ten times. The rearrangement links TRBV12-3 or TRBV12-4 to TRBJ2-1; 9 bases fit TRBD2. V shed 3 bases and J 2 bases; nucleotides not matched to a gene: 8. The CDR3 is made up of 17 amino acids. In nucleotides, the CDR3 is TGTGCCAGCAGTTTCCCTCTGACTAGCGGCCCCTACAATGAGCAGTTCTTC. Amino acid sequence: CASSFPLTSGPYNEQFF.

This clonotype was found many times. The rearrangement joins TRBV27 to TRBJ2-1; 8 bases are a match to TRBD2. This CDR3 contains 16 residues. Germline V CDR1 and CDR2: MNHEY, SMNVEV (reference sequence). With 6 bases clipped from V and 0 bases from J, the junction kept 7 bases outside the gene matches. In DNA form, the CDR3 reads TGTGCCAGCAGGAAAACCGGGACTAGCTCCTACAATGAGCAGTTCTTC. Protein: CASRKTGTSSYNEQFF.

The chain has TRBV2 and TRBJ2-7; possible D gene TRBD2, 6 bases. V shed 5 bases and J shed 2 bases, with 13 bases lying between them. Germline V gene lookup returns CDR1 SNHLY and CDR2 FYNNEI. The CDR3 has 14 residues. The CDR3 sequence is CASSNTGLAYEQYF. The CDR3 DNA reads as TGTGCCAGCAGTAATACGGGACTTGCCTACGAGCAGTACTTC. The variable domain in full, completed from reference TRBV2 and TRBJ2-7, reads EPEVTQTPSHQVTQMGQEVILRCVPISNHLYFYWYRQILGQKVEFLVSFYNNEISEKSEIFDDQFSVERPDGSNFTLKIRSTKLEDSAMYFCASSNTGLAYEQYFGPGTRLTVT.

Notes on this clonotype: This may stem from a read error, because a much larger clone lies one nucleotide away. This chain connects TRBV18 to TRBJ2-5; TRBD2 matches 8 bases. Germline CDR1 reads KGHSH; CDR2 reads LQKENI. The CDR3 is made up of 15 amino acids. CDR3 region: CAGSPGLGNQETQYF. The CDR3 DNA sequence: TGTGCCGGCTCACCGGGACTAGGGAATCAAGAGACCCAGTACTTC. Full variable domain (remainder filled in from reference TRBV18 and TRBJ2-5): NAGVMQNPRHLVRRRGQEARLRCSPMKGHSHVYWYRQLPEEGLKFMVYLQKENIIDESGMPKERFSAEFPKEGPSILRIQQVVRGDSAAYFCAGSPGLGNQETQYFGPGTRLLVL.

As to this clonotype: It may be a read error: a sequence one base away is much more abundant. This chain connects TRBV30 to TRBJ2-2; possibly TRBD1 for D (6 bases). The germline CDR1 and CDR2 sequences are GTSNPN and SVGIG (reference sequence). There are 15 residues in the CDR3. The CDR3 is CTWSQGGVGTGELFF. The CDR3 DNA is TGTACCTGGAGTCAAGGGGGAGTGGGCACCGGGGAGCTGTTTTTT.

This clonotype has at least ten counts. The V and J genes are TRBV24-1 and TRBJ2-5; a possible D gene is TRBD1 (6 bases). The CDR3 has 16 amino acids. Trimming shortened V by 7 bases and J by 5 bases, and 22 bases separated the two germline ends. The germline V gene has CDR1 KGHDR and CDR2 SFDVKD. This chain's CDR3 is CATSQFADRFGETQYF. Written as DNA, the CDR3 is TGTGCCACCAGCCAATTTGCCGACAGGTTCGGGGAGACCCAGTACTTC.

As concerns this clonotype: The likely explanation is a read error, given a far larger clone one base away. V usage is TRBV18 and J usage is TRBJ1-2; the D is unclear. CDR3 size: 13 residues. The V gene lost 2 bases and the J gene lost 6 bases, with 10 bases spanning the gap. Germline V lookup: CDR1 KGHSH, CDR2 LQKENI. CDR3 loop: CASSPGSNHGYTF. CDR3 sequence (DNA): TGTGCCAGCTCACCAGGGAGCAACCATGGCTACACCTTC.

This clonotype was picked up one time. The rearrangement joins TRBV5-1 to TRBJ2-7; D ambiguous. V was clipped by 0 bases and J by 5 bases, with 15 bases between them. Germline V lookup: CDR1 SGHRS, CDR2 YFSETQ. The CDR3 consists of 15 residues. CDR3 in amino acids: CASSLEYPSTDEQYF. The CDR3 DNA is TGCGCCAGCAGCTTGGAGTACCCCAGTACCGACGAGCAGTACTTC.

This chain links TRBV5-1 with TRBJ1-1; 9 nucleotides align to TRBD1. The germline gives CDR1 SGHRS, CDR2 YFSETQ. The CDR3 runs to 16 residues. V dropped 1 base and J dropped 4; count of bases not matched to a gene: 8. The CDR3 region is CASSLTGGRVSTEAFF. CDR3 sequence (DNA): TGCGCCAGCAGCTTGACAGGGGGCCGGGTGAGCACTGAAGCTTTCTTT.

Many counts were recorded for this clonotype. The chain joins TRBV15 to TRBJ1-1; D is undetermined. There are 14 residues in the CDR3. CDR1 and CDR2 (germline): LNHNV, YYDKDF (reference sequence). Trimming pared 1 base from V and 0 bases from J, leaving 6 bases between. CDR3 nucleotides: TGTGCCACCAGCAGAGTACGGGTGAACACTGAAGCTTTCTTT. Its translation is CATSRVRVNTEAFF.

This clonotype was observed many times. This chain joins TRBV30 and TRBJ2-1; D is undetermined. The ends were cut back, 4 bases at V and 1 base at J, with 14 bases in the middle. Germline V gene sequence: CDR1 GTSNPN, CDR2 SVGIG (reference sequence). The CDR3 is made up of 15 amino acids. CDR3 nucleotides: TGTGCCTGGATATTTGGCGACGTTTCCTACAATGAGCAGTTCTTC. Protein: CAWIFGDVSYNEQFF. The full variable domain, with the rest looked up from reference TRBV30 and TRBJ2-1, is SQTIHQWPATLVQPVGSPLSLECTVEGTSNPNLYWYRQAAGRGLQLLFYSVGIGQISSEVPQNLSASRPQDRQFILSSKKLLLSDSGFYLCAWIFGDVSYNEQFFGPGTRLTVL.

This clonotype has a handful of counts. V is TRBV4-1 and J is TRBJ1-1; D perhaps matches TRBD1 (6 bases). V was clipped by 0 bases and J by 10 bases, with 21 bases between them. The CDR3 consists of 16 residues. Germline assignment: CDR1 MGHRA and CDR2 YSYEKL. The DNA of the CDR3 is TGCGCCAGCAGCCAAGAACCCCAGGGGTGGCGGGTGGCAGCTTTCTTT. This gives the protein CASSQEPQGWRVAAFF.

In this sample, this clonotype turned up a few times. The V gene is TRBV6-1, the J gene TRBJ2-2; the D gene is possibly TRBD2 (5 bases). Per germline, CDR1 MNHNS and CDR2 SASEGT. V lost 6 bases, J lost 8 bases, and 10 bases lay in between. The CDR3 is made up of 12 amino acids. In DNA, the CDR3 is TGTGCCAGCAGAAAGGGAGCGGGGGAGCTGTTTTTT. Translated, it gives CASRKGAGELFF.

This clonotype was detected many times. This chain joins TRBV20-1 and TRBJ2-1, with 8 positions matching TRBD2. Germline V CDR1 and CDR2: DFQATT, SNEGSKA (reference sequence). This CDR3 contains 16 residues. V trimming: 0 bases; J trimming: 5 bases; junction bases outside the gene matches: 9. CDR3 DNA: TGCAGTGCTAGAGATTATTCCGGGACTAGACACAATGAGCAGTTCTTC. Its translation: CSARDYSGTRHNEQFF.

This clonotype was observed a few times. For the CDR3, the DNA is TGTGCCAGCAGTTACTCGGGGGCGGCTAATGAAAAACTGTTTTTT. It yields the protein CASSYSGAANEKLFF. This chain joins TRBV6-5 and TRBJ1-4; D is possibly TRBD1 (6 bases). Trimming removed 0 bases at V and 3 bases at J, with 8 bases between. CDR1 and CDR2 from the germline V gene are MNHEY and SVGAGI. The CDR3 is 15 amino acids.

The chain links TRBV2 to TRBJ2-2, with TRBD1 matching 10 bases. This CDR3 is built from 16 residues. After removal of 5 bases from V and 4 bases from J, the junction contained 7 bases not matched to a gene. Germline loops: CDR1 SNHLY, CDR2 FYNNEI. The DNA for the CDR3 is TGTGCCAGCAGTCGGACAGGGGGTATTATCACCGGGGAGCTGTTTTTT. It specifies CASSRTGGIITGELFF. Drawing the rest from reference TRBV2 and TRBJ2-2, the complete variable domain is EPEVTQTPSHQVTQMGQEVILRCVPISNHLYFYWYRQILGQKVEFLVSFYNNEISEKSEIFDDQFSVERPDGSNFTLKIRSTKLEDSAMYFCASSRTGGIITGELFFGEGSRLTVL.

This clonotype was seen a handful of times. This rearrangement joins TRBV20-1 to TRBJ1-4; D call uncertain. V was trimmed by 7 bases and J by 2 bases, leaving 5 bases between them. This CDR3 region has 11 residues. Per germline, CDR1 DFQATT and CDR2 SNEGSKA (reference sequence). DNA for the CDR3: TGCAGTGTCAGTACTAATGAAAAACTGTTTTTT. Residues: CSVSTNEKLFF.

The table lists this clonotype with a few counts. Compared with germline, one end of the junction differs, possibly owing to a read error. V and J are TRBV28 and TRBJ1-3; D perhaps matches TRBD1 (6 bases). Germline CDR1 reads MDHEN; CDR2 reads SYDVKM. This CDR3 contains 15 residues. The CDR3 DNA sequence: TGTGCCAGCCGTTTGGGACCAGGGGCTGGAAACACCATATATTTT. It yields the protein CASRLGPGAGNTIYF.

There are many counts of this clonotype. The chain recombines TRBV19 with TRBJ1-1; D unresolved. CDR3 length equals 14 residues. Germline CDR1 is LNHDA and CDR2 is SQIVND (reference sequence). Trimming took off 3 bases at V and 1 base at J, with 9 bases between the two ends. This CDR3 is CASSIGRTNTEAFF. The CDR3 DNA is TGTGCCAGTAGTATTGGGAGGACGAACACTGAAGCTTTCTTT.

This chain uses TRBV28 with TRBJ1-2, with D possibly TRBD1 on 6 matching bases. The CDR3 loop spans 13 amino acids. V was pared by 5 bases and J by 7 bases, with 14 bases between. Looked up from germline, CDR1 is MDHEN and CDR2 is SYDVKM. The CDR3 DNA follows: TGTGCCAGCAGTACAGGGCCTCCTGGTGGCTACACCTTC. This translates into CASSTGPPGGYTF.

The chain combines TRBV3-1 with TRBJ2-2; TRBD2 matches at 7 bases. The V gene end was trimmed by 1 base and the J gene end by 4 bases; junction bases not matched to a gene: 3. Looked up from germline, CDR1 is LGHDT and CDR2 is YNNKEL (reference sequence). The CDR3 spans 15 residues. The CDR3 region is CASSQGGGGTGELFF. DNA of the CDR3: TGTGCCAGCAGCCAAGGTGGGGGGGGCACCGGGGAGCTGTTTTTT.

This clonotype was counted many times. The chain couples TRBV12-3 or TRBV12-4 to TRBJ2-3, with 16 positions matching TRBD2. Unmatched junction bases numbered 4, after V lost 1 base and J lost 3 bases. The CDR3 has 18 residues. DNA for the CDR3: TGTGCCAGCAGTTTAGAGGGACTAGCGGGGGGGCTAACAGATACGCAGTATTTT. Translation: CASSLEGLAGGLTDTQYF.

The chain couples TRBV6-1 to TRBJ2-7, with D perhaps TRBD1 or TRBD2 (5 bases each). The V gene lost 4 bases and the J gene lost 0 bases, with 10 bases spanning the gap. Germline loops: CDR1 MNHNS, CDR2 SASEGT. The CDR3 has 14 amino acids. The CDR3 is CASSAGPNSYEQYF. The CDR3, as DNA: TGTGCCAGCAGTGCGGGACCGAACTCCTACGAGCAGTACTTC.

This clonotype was seen at least ten times. CDR3 in amino acids: CASSLGGDNEKLFF. For the CDR3, the DNA is TGCGCCAGCAGCTTAGGAGGGGATAATGAAAAACTGTTTTTT. V and J are TRBV5-1 and TRBJ1-4; the D gene is possibly TRBD1 (5 bases). Trimming shortened V by 2 bases and J by 4 bases, and 9 bases separated the two germline ends. The CDR3 consists of 14 residues. In germline, CDR1 is SGHRS, CDR2 YFSETQ.

There are a few counts of this clonotype. CDR3 nucleotides: TGTGCCAGCAGCCCCGGAGCAGGCGCTTACACTGAAGCTTTCTTT. This translates into CASSPGAGAYTEAFF. The V gene is TRBV6-1, the J gene TRBJ1-1, with D uncertain. The germline gives CDR1 MNHNS, CDR2 SASEGT. Between the trimmed V and J ends, which lost 6 bases and 3 bases, there was a span of 17 bases. The CDR3 consists of 15 residues.